Presented here are 3 T cell receptor beta chains from one specimen sequenced in a study of cytomegalovirus exposure and HLA in healthy donors. The study ran its PCR with 60 Vbeta and 13 Jbeta primers. Only in-frame clones appear in the TCRdb table, and some are missing; sequencing was by immunoSEQ multiplex PCR. This table holds 130,000 to 150,000 clones, roughly 75% found once. Sequencing used PBMCs. Every receptor here comes from a female donor in good health and CMV-seronegative.

V gene TRBV28 combines with J gene TRBJ1-1; 10 bases map to TRBD1. The trim removed 3 bases at V and 1 base at J, leaving 11 bases unmatched. The germline CDR1 and CDR2 sequences are MDHEN and SYDVKM. This CDR3 spans 18 amino acids. CDR3: CASSFLVVTGGTNTEAFF. The CDR3 DNA is TGTGCCAGCAGTTTCCTAGTGGTGACAGGGGGCACGAACACTGAAGCTTTCTTT.

The chain couples TRBV7-8 to TRBJ1-6; D gene unclear. V lost 3 bases, J lost 0 bases, and 6 bases lay in between. Germline V lookup: CDR1 SGHVS, CDR2 FQNEAQ. There are 15 residues in the CDR3. The CDR3 is CASSFGSSYNSPLHF. DNA for the CDR3: TGTGCCAGCAGCTTTGGGAGCTCCTATAATTCACCCCTCCACTTT. The full variable domain, with the rest looked up from reference TRBV7-8 and TRBJ1-6, is GAGVSQSPRYKVAKRGQDVALRCDPISGHVSLFWYQQALGQGPEFLTYFQNEAQLDKSGLPSDRFFAERPEGSVSTLKIQRTQQEDSAVYLCASSFGSSYNSPLHFGNGTRLTVT.

This clone was observed a handful of times. The J gene is TRBJ2-1, the V gene TRBV14; 10 bases align to TRBD2. Unmatched junction bases numbered 6, after V lost 3 bases and J lost 7 bases. Germline CDR1 reads SGHDN; CDR2 reads FVKESK. The CDR3 extends over 15 amino acids. This CDR3 reads CASSHYGLAENEQFF. For the CDR3, the DNA is TGTGCCAGCAGCCACTATGGACTAGCGGAAAATGAGCAGTTCTTC. Supplemented by reference TRBV14 and TRBJ2-1, the full variable domain reads EAGVTQFPSHSVIEKGQTVTLRCDPISGHDNLYWYRRVMGKEIKFLLHFVKESKQDESGMPNNRFLAERTGGTYSTLKVQPAELEDSGVYFCASSHYGLAENEQFFGPGTRLTVL.